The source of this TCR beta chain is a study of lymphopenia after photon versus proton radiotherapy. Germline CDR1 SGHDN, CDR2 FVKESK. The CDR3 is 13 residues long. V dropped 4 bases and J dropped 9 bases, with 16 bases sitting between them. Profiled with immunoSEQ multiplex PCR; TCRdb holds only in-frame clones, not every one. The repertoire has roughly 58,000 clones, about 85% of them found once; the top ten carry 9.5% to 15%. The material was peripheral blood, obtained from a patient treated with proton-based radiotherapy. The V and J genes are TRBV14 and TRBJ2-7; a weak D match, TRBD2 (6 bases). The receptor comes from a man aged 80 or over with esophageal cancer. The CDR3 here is CASSLHLAQGQYF. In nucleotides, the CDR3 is TGTGCCAGCAGCCTCCACCTAGCGCAGGGGCAGTACTTC.